The subject of this entry is one TCR beta chain. The protocol was immunoSEQ multiplex PCR, while the TCRdb copy is restricted to in-frame clones and leaves out a portion. The sample carries 430,000 or so clones, around 90% recorded once. The CDR3 contains 10 residues. Germline V gene lookup returns CDR1 MNHGY and CDR2 SVAAGI. The V and J ends lost 7 bases and 6 bases respectively, with 6 bases between them. The data were taken from a study of Ad26.COV2.S vaccination and SARS-CoV-2 variants. Documented treatment: roughly 20 received Ad26.COV2.S at low or high dose, single or two shots; about 5 received placebo; per-sample allocation not given. Samples were taken on day 63 after the first vaccine or placebo injection.

The chain carries TRBV6-9 and TRBJ1-1, with no clear D. The material was peripheral blood, obtained in a trial of Ad26.COV2.S vaccine versus placebo. The clonotype comes from a person between 18 and 65 years old who received the Ad26.COV2.S COVID-19 vaccine or a placebo. The CDR3 is CASTGAEAFF. The CDR3 DNA is TGTGCCAGCACTGGCGCTGAAGCTTTCTTT.